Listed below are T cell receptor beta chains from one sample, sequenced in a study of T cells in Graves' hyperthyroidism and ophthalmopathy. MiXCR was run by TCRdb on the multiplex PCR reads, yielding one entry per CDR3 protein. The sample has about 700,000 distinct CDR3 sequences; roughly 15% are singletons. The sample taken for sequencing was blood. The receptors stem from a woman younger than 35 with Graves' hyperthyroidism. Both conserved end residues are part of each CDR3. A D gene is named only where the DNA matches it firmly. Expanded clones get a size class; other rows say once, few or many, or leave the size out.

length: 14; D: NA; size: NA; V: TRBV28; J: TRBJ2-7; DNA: TGTGCCAGCGAAGGGACTCTCAACTCCTACGAGCAGTACTTC; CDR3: CASEGTLNSYEQYF
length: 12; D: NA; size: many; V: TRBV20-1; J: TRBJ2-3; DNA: TGCAGTGCTAGAGATTCCCCAGATACGCAGTATTTT; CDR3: CSARDSPDTQYF
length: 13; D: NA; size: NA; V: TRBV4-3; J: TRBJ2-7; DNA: TGCGCCAGCAGCCAAGTGGAAGGGGCCGAGCAGTACTTC; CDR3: CASSQVEGAEQYF
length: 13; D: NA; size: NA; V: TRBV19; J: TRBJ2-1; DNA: TGTGCCAGTAGTATTGGCCAGAGCAATGAGCAGTTCTTC; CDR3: CASSIGQSNEQFF
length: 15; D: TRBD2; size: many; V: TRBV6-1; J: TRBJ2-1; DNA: TGTGCCAGCAGTGCGAGCGGGGCCCGCTACAATGAGCAGTTCTTC; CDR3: CASSASGARYNEQFF
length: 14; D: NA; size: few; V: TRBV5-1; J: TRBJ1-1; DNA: TGCGCCAGCAGCCGAGGTTGGGCTATCACTGAAGCTTTCTTT; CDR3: CASSRGWAITEAFF
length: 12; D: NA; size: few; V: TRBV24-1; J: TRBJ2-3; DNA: TGTGCCACCAGTGTGGCCACAGATACGCAGTATTTT; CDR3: CATSVATDTQYF
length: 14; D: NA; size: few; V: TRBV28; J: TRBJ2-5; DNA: TGTGCCAGCACCGTAAGAGGGGGAGGAGAGACCCAGTACTTC; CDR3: CASTVRGGGETQYF
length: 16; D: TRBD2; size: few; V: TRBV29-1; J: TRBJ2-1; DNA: TGCAGCGTCGGACAAACACTAGCGGGATCCTACAATGAGCAGTTCTTC; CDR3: CSVGQTLAGSYNEQFF
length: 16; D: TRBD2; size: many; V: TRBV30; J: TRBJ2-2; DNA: TGTGCCTGGAGCGTACTAGCGGGAGGGCGAGGCGGGGAGCTGTTTTTT; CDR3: CAWSVLAGGRGGELFF
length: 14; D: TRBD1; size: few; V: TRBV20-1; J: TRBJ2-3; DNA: TGCAGTGCTGAGGGACAGGGGCGGACAGATACGCAGTATTTT; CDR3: CSAEGQGRTDTQYF
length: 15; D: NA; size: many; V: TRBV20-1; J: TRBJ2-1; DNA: TGCAGTGCTAGAGATATGAGACACTCCTACAATGAGCAGTTCTTC; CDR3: CSARDMRHSYNEQFF
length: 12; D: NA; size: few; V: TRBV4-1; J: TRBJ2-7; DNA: TGCGCCAGCAGCCAATTTGAGGGGGAGCAGTACTTC; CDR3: CASSQFEGEQYF
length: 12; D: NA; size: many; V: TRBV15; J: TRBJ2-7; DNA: TGTGCCACCAGCAGAGATCAGGCAAGGCAGTACTTC; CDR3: CATSRDQARQYF
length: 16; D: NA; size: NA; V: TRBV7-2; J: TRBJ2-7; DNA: TGTGCCAGCAGCTCCAACAGGCGGACATCAACCTACGAGCAGTACTTC; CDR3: CASSSNRRTSTYEQYF
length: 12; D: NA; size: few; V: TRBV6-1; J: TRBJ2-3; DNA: TGTGCCAGCAGCAACTTCGGCGATACGCAGTATTTT; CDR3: CASSNFGDTQYF
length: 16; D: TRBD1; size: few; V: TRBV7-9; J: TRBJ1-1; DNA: TGTGCCAGCAGCCCTACCGGGACAGGCTCCAGGGGGCCCGCTTTCTTT; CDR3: CASSPTGTGSRGPAFF
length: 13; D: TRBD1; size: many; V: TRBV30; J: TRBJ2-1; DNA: TGTGCCTGGAGGTCAGGAGGACAGGGTAAGCAGTTCTTC; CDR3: CAWRSGGQGKQFF
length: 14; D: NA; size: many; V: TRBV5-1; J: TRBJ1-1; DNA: TGCGCCAGCAGCTTGTCTATGTCGTACACTGAAGCTTTCTTT; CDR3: CASSLSMSYTEAFF
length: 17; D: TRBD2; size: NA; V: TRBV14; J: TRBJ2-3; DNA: TGTGCCAGCAGCCAAACTAAAACTAGCGGGAATCCAGATACGCAGTATTTT; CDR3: CASSQTKTSGNPDTQYF
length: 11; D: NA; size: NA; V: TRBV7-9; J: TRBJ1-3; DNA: TGTGCCAGCAGCACCTCGGGCACCATATATTTT; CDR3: CASSTSGTIYF
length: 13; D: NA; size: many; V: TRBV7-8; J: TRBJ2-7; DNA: TGTGCCAGCAGCTCGTATGCGGCCTACGAGCAGTACTTC; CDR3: CASSSYAAYEQYF
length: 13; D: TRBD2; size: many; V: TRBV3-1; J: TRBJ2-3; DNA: TGTGCCAGCAGCCAAGGGACTAGCTATACGCAGTATTTT; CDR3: CASSQGTSYTQYF
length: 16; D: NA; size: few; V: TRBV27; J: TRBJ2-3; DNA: TGTGCCAGCAGTTTATACCAAGCCGCTAGCACAGATACGCAGTATTTT; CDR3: CASSLYQAASTDTQYF
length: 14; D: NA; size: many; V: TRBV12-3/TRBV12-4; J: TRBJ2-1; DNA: TGTGCCAGCAGTTTAGTTCATGAGGGCGGGGAGCAGTTCTTC; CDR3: CASSLVHEGGEQFF
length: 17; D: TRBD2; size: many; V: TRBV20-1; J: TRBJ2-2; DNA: TGCAGTGCTACGGGACTAGCGGGAGGGCCAGACACCGGGGAGCTGTTTTTT; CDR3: CSATGLAGGPDTGELFF
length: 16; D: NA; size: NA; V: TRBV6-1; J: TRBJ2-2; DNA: TGTGCCAGCAGCCTCGCCGGACGTTCGAACACCGGGGAGCTGTTTTTT; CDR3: CASSLAGRSNTGELFF
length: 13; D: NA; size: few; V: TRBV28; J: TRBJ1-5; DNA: TGTGCCAGCTTCCCTGACAGATATCAGCCCCAGCATTTT; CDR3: CASFPDRYQPQHF
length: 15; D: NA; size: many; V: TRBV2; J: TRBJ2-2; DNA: TGTGCCAGCAGAACGCGGCGAGGTGGCACCGGGGAGCTGTTTTTT; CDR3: CASRTRRGGTGELFF